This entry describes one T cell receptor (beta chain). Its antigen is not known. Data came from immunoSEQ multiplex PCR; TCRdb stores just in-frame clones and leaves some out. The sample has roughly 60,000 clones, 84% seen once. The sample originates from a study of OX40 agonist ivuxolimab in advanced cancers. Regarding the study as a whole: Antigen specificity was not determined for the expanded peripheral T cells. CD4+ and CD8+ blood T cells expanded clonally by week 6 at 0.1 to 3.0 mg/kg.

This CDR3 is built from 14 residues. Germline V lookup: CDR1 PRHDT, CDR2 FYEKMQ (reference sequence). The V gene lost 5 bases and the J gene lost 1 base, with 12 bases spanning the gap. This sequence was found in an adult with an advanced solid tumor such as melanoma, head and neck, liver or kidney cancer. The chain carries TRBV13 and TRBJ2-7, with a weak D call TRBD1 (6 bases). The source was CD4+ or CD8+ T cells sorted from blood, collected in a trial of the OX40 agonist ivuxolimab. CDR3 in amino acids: CASSTGPVSYEQYF. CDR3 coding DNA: TGTGCCAGCAGCACAGGGCCGGTGTCCTACGAGCAGTACTTC. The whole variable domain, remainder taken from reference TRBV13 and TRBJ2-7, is AAGVIQSPRHLIKEKRETATLKCYPIPRHDTVYWYQQGPGQDPQFLISFYEKMQSDKGSIPDRFSAQQFSDYHSELNMSSLELGDSALYFCASSTGPVSYEQYFGPGTRLTVT.